Listed here are 21 T cell receptor beta chains from one sample, sequenced in a study of identifying expanded T cells in peripheral blood. Assay used: immunoSEQ multiplex PCR; TCRdb lists only in-frame clones, some missing. This table holds some 75,000 clones, about nine tenths found once. The sample consisted of blood. All receptors come from a person between 18 and 75 years old in good health.

This rearrangement joins TRBV4-1 to TRBJ2-2; 13 bases align to TRBD2. CDR1 and CDR2 (germline): MGHRA, YSYEKL. V gave up 2 bases and J gave up 6 bases; unmatched junction bases: 6. The CDR3 is 17 residues long. The CDR3 loop reads CASSQHLTSGGPGELFF. In DNA form, the CDR3 reads TGCGCCAGCAGCCAACACCTGACTAGCGGGGGGCCCGGGGAGCTGTTTTTT.

The chain combines TRBV5-1 with TRBJ2-3, with D perhaps matching TRBD2 (5 bases). Trimming cost V 3 bases and J 4 bases, with 9 bases left between them. Germline values: CDR1 SGHRS, CDR2 YFSETQ. The CDR3 runs 13 residues. The CDR3: CASSSNGADTQYF. The DNA of the CDR3 is TGCGCCAGCAGCTCGAACGGGGCAGATACGCAGTATTTT.

This clone occurred a few times. V gene TRBV10-3 combines with J gene TRBJ2-2; maybe TRBD1 (6 bases). The germline V gene has CDR1 ENHRY and CDR2 SYGVKD. The CDR3 spans 15 residues. Between the trimmed V and J ends, which lost 7 bases and 6 bases, there was a span of 18 bases. The CDR3 is CAINDRITESGELFF. The CDR3 region has the DNA TGTGCCATCAATGACAGGATAACCGAGTCCGGGGAGCTGTTTTTT.

The J gene is TRBJ1-2, the V gene TRBV18, with D maybe TRBD1 (5 bases). Trimming stripped 0 bases from V and 2 bases from J, with 13 bases between. Germline CDR1 is KGHSH and CDR2 is LQKENI. The CDR3 is made up of 16 amino acids. CDR3 sequence: CASSPPEESGNYGYTF. The DNA for the CDR3 is TGTGCCAGCTCACCACCGGAGGAATCAGGGAACTATGGCTACACCTTC.

The chain recombines TRBV28 with TRBJ1-5, with a tentative D call TRBD1 (6 bases). Trimming cost V 7 bases and J 4 bases, with 17 bases left between them. CDR3 length: 15 residues. CDR1 and CDR2 (germline): MDHEN, SYDVKM. CDR3 in DNA: TGTGCCAGCAATACGGACAGTCTTCCGAATCAGCCCCAGCATTTT. It codes for CASNTDSLPNQPQHF.

V is TRBV2 and J is TRBJ1-2; D gene uncertain. The V end was cut by 8 bases, the J end by 3 bases, with 19 bases between. Germline values: CDR1 SNHLY, CDR2 FYNNEI. This CDR3 contains 15 residues. The CDR3 is CASGFFNSGDYGYTF. The CDR3 nucleotides are TGTGCCAGCGGCTTTTTCAACTCTGGGGACTATGGCTACACCTTC.

The chain has TRBV2 and TRBJ1-4, with 7 bases fitting TRBD1. J gave up 7 bases and V 10 bases, and 12 bases lay outside the gene matches. The germline V gene has CDR1 SNHLY and CDR2 FYNNEI. CDR3 length equals 14 residues. The CDR3 coding sequence is TGTGCCATGCACCCGAAGGGGGCGGGTGAAAAACTGTTTTTT. Translating gives CAMHPKGAGEKLFF. The full variable domain, rest sourced from reference TRBV2 and TRBJ1-4, is EPEVTQTPSHQVTQMGQEVILRCVPISNHLYFYWYRQILGQKVEFLVSFYNNEISEKSEIFDDQFSVERPDGSNFTLKIRSTKLEDSAMYFCAMHPKGAGEKLFFGSGTQLSVL.

V gene TRBV28 combines with J gene TRBJ1-4, with 9 bases that match TRBD1. Germline V lookup: CDR1 MDHEN, CDR2 SYDVKM. This CDR3 has 17 amino acids. Trimming took 1 base from V and 10 from J; bases not matched to a gene: 13. The CDR3 is CASSLYSLDRGGGKLFF. In nucleotides, the CDR3 is TGTGCCAGCAGTTTATACAGTTTGGACAGGGGAGGAGGAAAACTGTTTTTT.

The gene calls are TRBV7-8 and TRBJ1-1, with D tentatively TRBD1 (6 bases). Germline loops: CDR1 SGHVS, CDR2 FQNEAQ. The ends were cut back, 5 bases at V and 0 bases at J, with 13 bases in the middle. This CDR3 has 15 amino acids. The CDR3 DNA reads TGTGCCAGCAGCCCGAGGACAGAGATGAACACTGAAGCTTTCTTT. It codes for CASSPRTEMNTEAFF.

The chain employs TRBV2 and TRBJ2-1; D perhaps matches TRBD2 (6 bases). Germline V lookup: CDR1 SNHLY, CDR2 FYNNEI. Trimming cost V 2 bases and J 3 bases, with 8 bases left between them. The CDR3 extends over 14 amino acids. For the CDR3, the DNA is TGTGCCAGCAGTGAACCGGGAGTCTACAATGAGCAGTTCTTC. Encoded protein: CASSEPGVYNEQFF.

V usage is TRBV9 and J usage is TRBJ2-1, with 9 positions matching TRBD2. The V gene end was trimmed by 0 bases and the J gene end by 7 bases; junction bases not matched to a gene: 5. The CDR3 contains 15 residues. Germline assignment: CDR1 SGDLS and CDR2 YYNGEE. The CDR3 nucleotides read TGTGCCAGCAGCGTAGCCGGGACTAGCAGGAATGAGCAGTTCTTC. It codes for CASSVAGTSRNEQFF.

The rearrangement joins TRBV29-1 to TRBJ2-2; D assignment may be TRBD1 or TRBD2 (7 bases each). Germline-derived CDR1 and CDR2 are SQVTM and ANQGSEA. CDR3 length equals 15 residues. V shed 4 bases and J shed 4 bases, with 16 bases lying between them. This CDR3 is CSVAGGGGGTGELFF. The CDR3 nucleotides read TGCAGCGTTGCCGGAGGGGGCGGGGGCACCGGGGAGCTGTTTTTT.

V usage is TRBV28 and J usage is TRBJ2-7; TRBD2 agrees at 8 bases. After removal of 6 bases from V and 3 bases from J, the junction contained 10 bases not matched to a gene. Germline V lookup: CDR1 MDHEN, CDR2 SYDVKM. The CDR3 has 15 residues. The CDR3 sequence is CASSHSGEPIYEQYF. DNA for the CDR3: TGTGCCAGCAGCCATAGCGGGGAGCCGATCTACGAGCAGTACTTC.

The chain employs TRBV10-3 and TRBJ2-2; 13 bases agree with TRBD2. Germline V CDR1 and CDR2: ENHRY, SYGVKD. This CDR3 is 16 amino acids long. Trimming took 4 bases from V and 6 from J; bases not matched to a gene: 5. The CDR3 reads CAISATSGGAAGELFF. The CDR3 region has the DNA TGTGCCATCAGTGCCACTAGCGGGGGGGCGGCCGGGGAGCTGTTTTTT.

The rearrangement joins TRBV6-5 to TRBJ2-7; 8 bases align to TRBD1. This CDR3 region has 16 residues. Trimming cost V 2 bases and J 3 bases; bases outside gene matches: 9. Germline V CDR1 and CDR2: MNHEY, SVGAGI. DNA for the CDR3: TGTGCCAGCAGTTACGACCGGAACAGGGGGTTCTACGAGCAGTACTTC. Its protein product is CASSYDRNRGFYEQYF.

CDR3 bases: TGTGCCAGCAGCAACGGCAGGTTTTTACTGGGCCAAGAGACCCAGTACTTC. It translates to CASSNGRFLLGQETQYF. The chain has TRBV21-1 and TRBJ2-5; the D call of TRBD1 is as the table states it, not checked on the DNA. TRBV21-1 is a recognized pseudogene. The CDR3 sequence is 17 residues long.

CDR3: CASSHQAGDFFTSKNTGELFF. CDR3 sequence (DNA): TGTGCCAGTAGTCACCAAGCGGGGGATTTCTTTACTAGTAAAAACACCGGGGAGCTGTTTTTT. The chain employs TRBV19 and TRBJ2-2, with 8 bases aligning to TRBD2. The trim removed 5 bases at V and 2 bases at J, leaving 22 bases unmatched. CDR1 and CDR2 from the germline V gene are LNHDA and SQIVND (reference sequence). The CDR3 runs 21 residues.

J is TRBJ1-2 and V is TRBV11-2; 7 bases map to TRBD1. The CDR3 is made up of 14 amino acids. With 6 bases clipped from V and 2 bases from J, the junction kept 6 bases outside the gene matches. The germline V gene has CDR1 SGHAT and CDR2 FQNNGV. The CDR3 is CASRRGGANYGYTF. CDR3 sequence (DNA): TGTGCCAGCAGACGAGGGGGCGCGAACTATGGCTACACCTTC.

The chain recombines TRBV20-1 with TRBJ2-7; unclear D gene. Trimming removed 3 bases at V and 4 bases at J, with 4 bases between. Germline values: CDR1 DFQATT, CDR2 SNEGSKA (reference sequence). This CDR3 contains 10 residues. In DNA, the CDR3 is TGCAGTGCTAGCGGGTACGAGCAGTACTTC. Translation gives CSASGYEQYF.

The chain has TRBV5-4 and TRBJ1-4; 8 positions agree with TRBD1. With 3 bases clipped from V and 4 bases from J, the junction kept 5 bases outside the gene matches. Germline V CDR1 and CDR2: SGHNT, YYREEE (reference sequence). The CDR3 has 15 amino acids. The CDR3 DNA follows: TGTGCCAGCAGCTACGGACAGGGTATTAATGAAAAACTGTTTTTT. Translated: CASSYGQGINEKLFF.

For the CDR3, the DNA is TGCGCCAGCAGTGATAGGCAGACTCAGCCCCAGCATTTT. Translating gives CASSDRQTQPQHF. The chain recombines TRBV10-1 with TRBJ1-5; D is ambiguous. The CDR3 extends over 13 amino acids. From germline, CDR1 is WNHNN and CDR2 SYGVQD (reference sequence). Trimming shortened V by 3 bases and J by 6 bases, and 9 bases separated the two germline ends.